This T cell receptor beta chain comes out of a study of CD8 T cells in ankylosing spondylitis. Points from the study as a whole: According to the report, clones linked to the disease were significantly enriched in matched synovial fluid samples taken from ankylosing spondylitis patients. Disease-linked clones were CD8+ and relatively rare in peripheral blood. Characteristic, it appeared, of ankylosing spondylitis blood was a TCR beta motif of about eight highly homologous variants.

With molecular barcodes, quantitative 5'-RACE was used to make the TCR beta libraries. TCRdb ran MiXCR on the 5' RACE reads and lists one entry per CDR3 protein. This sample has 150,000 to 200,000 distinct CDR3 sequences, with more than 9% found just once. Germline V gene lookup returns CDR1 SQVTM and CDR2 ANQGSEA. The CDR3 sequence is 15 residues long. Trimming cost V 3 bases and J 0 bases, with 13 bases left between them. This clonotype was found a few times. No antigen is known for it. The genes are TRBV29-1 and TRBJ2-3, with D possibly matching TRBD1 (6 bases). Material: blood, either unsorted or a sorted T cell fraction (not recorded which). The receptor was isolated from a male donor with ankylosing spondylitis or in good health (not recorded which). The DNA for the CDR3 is TGCAGCGTTGATACCGGGACAACTAGCACAGATACGCAGTATTTT. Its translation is CSVDTGTTSTDTQYF.